These 23 T cell receptor beta chains were all obtained from the same sample, sequenced in a study of T cell responses to AZD1222 COVID-19 vaccine. The data were produced by immunoSEQ multiplex PCR, yet TCRdb's version contains in-frame clones alone and is incomplete. Of about 200,000 clones detected, 85% to 95% appear once; the ten largest clones hold about 1%. The sequencing here drew on peripheral blood, taken on day 0 of MenACWY control vaccination. The receptors derive from an adult in good health.

Of note for this clone: The sample holds other DNA sequences that translate to the same CDR3. The chain has TRBV20-1 and TRBJ1-1; a possible D gene is TRBD1 (5 bases). Trimming left V 5 bases short and J 4 bases short, with 8 bases between. In germline, CDR1 is DFQATT, CDR2 SNEGSKA (reference sequence). The CDR3 runs 11 residues. In nucleotides, the CDR3 is TGCAGTGCTGCCGGGGGCACTGAAGCTTTCTTT. It specifies CSAAGGTEAFF.

The chain employs TRBV6-5 and TRBJ1-6; 10 bases map to TRBD1. This CDR3 contains 15 residues. Germline V CDR1 and CDR2: MNHEY, SVGAGI. The V gene end was trimmed by 6 bases and the J gene end by 9 bases; junction bases not matched to a gene: 8. The CDR3 nucleotides read TGTGCCAGCAGAGATCACGGGACAGGGGTTTCACCCCTCCACTTT. This gives the protein CASRDHGTGVSPLHF.

The V gene is TRBV5-4, the J gene TRBJ2-6; D is ambiguous. Trimming took 3 bases from V and 3 from J, leaving 13 bases between them. CDR1 is SGHNT and CDR2 is YYREEE in the germline V gene (reference sequence). The CDR3 runs to 16 residues. CDR3 coding DNA: TGTGCCAGCAGCTGGGGTCGGGCTGGTGGGGCCAACGTCCTGACTTTC. This encodes CASSWGRAGGANVLTF.

This chain connects TRBV19 to TRBJ1-6, with D possibly matching TRBD1 (6 bases). This CDR3 has 14 amino acids. Germline V gene lookup returns CDR1 LNHDA and CDR2 SQIVND (reference sequence). Trimming took 4 bases from V and 7 from J, leaving 11 bases between them. CDR3 region: CASSRWDKNSPLHF. The CDR3 bases are TGTGCCAGTAGTAGATGGGACAAGAATTCACCCCTCCACTTT.

J is TRBJ2-1 and V is TRBV5-1, with 7 bases that match TRBD1. V was pared by 0 bases and J by 3 bases, with 0 bases of the junction left unmatched. The CDR3 sequence is 14 residues long. Looked up from germline, CDR1 is SGHRS and CDR2 is YFSETQ. CDR3 region: CASSLGQGYNEQFF. The CDR3 DNA follows: TGCGCCAGCAGCTTGGGACAGGGCTACAATGAGCAGTTCTTC.

The V gene is TRBV6-5, the J gene TRBJ1-1; 9 bases match TRBD1. Germline-derived CDR1 and CDR2 are MNHEY and SVGAGI. V shed 7 bases and J 1 base; nucleotides not matched to a gene: 1. The CDR3 is made up of 13 amino acids. The CDR3 bases are TGTGCCAGCAAGGGACAGGGGAACACTGAAGCTTTCTTT. Its protein is CASKGQGNTEAFF.

J is TRBJ1-4 and V is TRBV28, with 8 positions matching TRBD1. With V trimmed by 3 bases and J by 8 bases, 20 bases remained unmatched. The CDR3 loop spans 19 amino acids. Looked up from germline, CDR1 is MDHEN and CDR2 is SYDVKM. CDR3 protein: CASSFISGRTGSNAEKLFF. CDR3 sequence (DNA): TGTGCCAGCAGTTTTATCTCGGGACGGACAGGGAGCAACGCAGAAAAACTGTTTTTT.

This chain uses TRBV5-4 with TRBJ1-2; 7 nucleotides line up with TRBD1. The CDR3 extends over 13 amino acids. Looked up from germline, CDR1 is SGHNT and CDR2 is YYREEE (reference sequence). With 4 bases clipped from V and 4 bases from J, the junction kept 4 bases outside the gene matches. CDR3: CASSPGDSYGYTF. The CDR3 nucleotides read TGTGCCAGCAGCCCCGGGGACAGCTATGGCTACACCTTC.

This clone has just one count. The V and J genes are TRBV5-1 and TRBJ1-2, with 7 bases fitting TRBD1. Germline V CDR1 and CDR2: SGHRS, YFSETQ. With V trimmed by 3 bases and J by 0 bases, 2 bases remained unmatched. The CDR3 covers 14 residues. This chain's CDR3 is CASSWDSPNYGYTF. CDR3 sequence (DNA): TGCGCCAGCAGCTGGGACAGCCCTAACTATGGCTACACCTTC.

The chain employs TRBV19 and TRBJ1-2; possible D gene TRBD1, 5 bases. Per germline, CDR1 LNHDA and CDR2 SQIVND (reference sequence). Trimming took 7 bases from V and 5 from J, leaving 26 bases between them. CDR3 length equals 17 residues. The CDR3 reads CASTSPKGEVSLYGYTF. The CDR3 DNA reads as TGTGCCAGTACCTCCCCGAAAGGGGAGGTCTCCCTTTATGGCTACACCTTC.

This chain links TRBV11-2 with TRBJ2-5, with 9 bases that match TRBD2. The CDR3 has 15 amino acids. Per germline, CDR1 SGHAT and CDR2 FQNNGV. J lost 4 bases, V lost 1 base, and 4 bases had no gene match. CDR3 bases: TGTGCCAGCAGCTTAGGGACTAGCGTGGGAGAGACCCAGTACTTC. This sequence encodes CASSLGTSVGETQYF.

The gene calls are TRBV3-1 (or the pseudogene TRBV3-2) and TRBJ2-7, with D unclear. Trimming shortened V by 1 base and J by 6 bases, and 10 bases separated the two germline ends. Germline V gene lookup returns CDR1 LGHDT and CDR2 YNNKEL (reference sequence). The length of the CDR3 is 13 residues. CDR3 residues: CASSQGVLGEQYF. The CDR3 DNA sequence: TGTGCCAGCAGCCAAGGGGTCCTCGGCGAGCAGTACTTC.

The chain recombines TRBV28 with TRBJ1-2, with D maybe TRBD1 (6 bases). Germline V gives CDR1 MDHEN, CDR2 SYDVKM. Trimming removed 4 bases from V and 8 bases from J, with 11 bases in between. The CDR3 runs to 12 residues. The CDR3, as DNA: TGTGCCAGCAGTTCTTACAGGGTCGGCTACACCTTC. Encoded protein: CASSSYRVGYTF.

This clone was picked up one time. In nucleotides, the CDR3 is TGTGCCAGCTCACCAAGGGACACCCGTTCGGGCGAGCAGTACTTC. As protein: CASSPRDTRSGEQYF. This rearrangement joins TRBV18 to TRBJ2-7, with D perhaps TRBD1 (6 bases). The CDR3 has 15 amino acids. Trimming pared 2 bases from V and 6 bases from J, leaving 17 bases between. The germline V gene has CDR1 KGHSH and CDR2 LQKENI.

The chain recombines TRBV3-1 (or the pseudogene TRBV3-2) with TRBJ2-3, with 8 bases lining up with TRBD2. With V trimmed by 2 bases and J by 1 base, 8 bases remained unmatched. The germline gives CDR1 LGHDT, CDR2 YNNKEL (reference sequence). The CDR3 contains 17 residues. CDR3 nucleotide sequence: TGTGCCAGCAGCCAATCCCTCGGGGGGGGACGCACAGATACGCAGTATTTT. Translated: CASSQSLGGGRTDTQYF.

The chain employs TRBV3-1 (or the pseudogene TRBV3-2) and TRBJ1-4; D remains unclear. The germline CDR1 and CDR2 sequences are LGHDT and YNNKEL (reference sequence). The CDR3 has 14 residues. Trimming removed 5 bases at V and 6 bases at J, with 13 bases between. CDR3 bases: TGTGCCAGCAGCTCCCGGGCGGGTGATGAAAAACTGTTTTTT. Protein sequence: CASSSRAGDEKLFF.

This clone was observed a single time. The V and J genes are TRBV5-1 and TRBJ1-4; 9 positions agree with TRBD1. This CDR3 contains 20 residues. The junction had 12 bases not matched to a gene; V was cut back by 0 bases and J by 0 bases. The V gene's germline CDR1 is SGHRS and CDR2 YFSETQ. The CDR3 protein is CASSLEPTGGGSATNEKLFF. CDR3 sequence (DNA): TGCGCCAGCAGCTTGGAACCAACAGGGGGCGGTTCGGCAACTAATGAAAAACTGTTTTTT.

The chain carries TRBV28 and TRBJ1-1; 9 positions match TRBD1. CDR1 and CDR2 (germline): MDHEN, SYDVKM. V was clipped by 6 bases and J by 0 bases; unmatched bases: 8. CDR3 size: 16 residues. The CDR3 DNA reads TGTGCCAGCAGCTCTACAGGGGGCCCGATGAACACTGAAGCTTTCTTT. Its translation is CASSSTGGPMNTEAFF.

The J gene is TRBJ1-2, the V gene TRBV19; 8 nucleotides agree with TRBD1. The CDR3 is made up of 15 amino acids. V shed 6 bases, J shed 6 bases, and the junction held 12 bases outside the gene matches. Germline V gene lookup returns CDR1 LNHDA and CDR2 SQIVND (reference sequence). The CDR3 region has the DNA TGTGCCAGTAGCTCTCAAAGCAGGGGGCGCGATGGCTACACCTTC. Protein sequence: CASSSQSRGRDGYTF.

V gene TRBV28 combines with J gene TRBJ1-1; no clear D. Trimming removed 7 bases at V and 0 bases at J, with 9 bases between. CDR1 MDHEN and CDR2 SYDVKM come from the germline V gene. The CDR3 has 13 amino acids. The CDR3 DNA reads as TGTGCCAGCACCACATTGATGAACACTGAAGCTTTCTTT. As protein: CASTTLMNTEAFF. Based on the CDR3 plus reference TRBV28 and TRBJ1-1, the full variable domain is DVKVTQSSRYLVKRTGEKVFLECVQDMDHENMFWYRQDPGLGLRLIYFSYDVKMKEKGDIPEGYSVSREKKERFSLILESASTNQTSMYLCASTTLMNTEAFFGQGTRLTVV.

This chain uses TRBV6-1 with TRBJ1-6, with TRBD1 as a possible D gene (5 bases). The V gene's germline CDR1 is MNHNS and CDR2 SASEGT. V was shortened by 4 bases and J by 2 bases, with 12 bases between the two germline ends. This CDR3 is 16 amino acids long. CDR3 protein: CASSVSQGTYNSPLHF. The CDR3 DNA reads TGTGCCAGCAGTGTAAGCCAGGGAACCTATAATTCACCCCTCCACTTT.

The genes are TRBV12-3 or TRBV12-4 and TRBJ1-2; a weak D match, TRBD1 (6 bases). The CDR3 extends over 11 amino acids. The ends were cut back, 3 bases at V and 12 bases at J, with 11 bases in the middle. CDR3 residues: CASSFGGPNTF. CDR3 nucleotides: TGTGCCAGCAGTTTTGGGGGCCCCAACACCTTC.

This clone came up once. J is TRBJ1-1 and V is TRBV6-1; a weak D match, TRBD1 (6 bases). V was trimmed by 2 bases and J by 11 bases, leaving 15 bases between them. Germline V gene sequence: CDR1 MNHNS, CDR2 SASEGT. The CDR3 has 13 residues. CDR3 DNA sequence: TGTGCCAGCAGTGAATACGGAGCAGGGGCGGCTTTCTTT. Encoded protein: CASSEYGAGAAFF.